A single sample gave rise to the 23 T cell receptor beta chains below, sequenced in a study of blood T cell repertoires in COVID-19. Profiled with immunoSEQ multiplex PCR; TCRdb holds only in-frame clones, not every one. The table has about 140,000 clones, around four fifths seen once. Material: peripheral blood. The source of these receptors is a woman of 80 years or more with acute or convalescent COVID-19.

This sequence joins TRBV28 and TRBJ1-2; D unresolved. The germline CDR1 and CDR2 sequences are MDHEN and SYDVKM. Trimming left V 2 bases short and J 7 bases short, with 17 bases between. The CDR3 sequence is 15 residues long. Written as DNA, the CDR3 is TGTGCCAGCAGTTTAAGCTCGCCCGGGGTAGCTGGCTACACCTTC. It is translated as CASSLSSPGVAGYTF.

The chain combines TRBV4-1 with TRBJ2-5; TRBD2 is a possible D gene (6 bases). Germline CDR1 reads MGHRA; CDR2 reads YSYEKL. Trimming pared 1 base from V and 4 bases from J, leaving 10 bases between. This CDR3 is 14 amino acids long. Written as DNA, the CDR3 is TGCGCCAGCAGCCAAGTAGTGGGAGGAGAGACCCAGTACTTC. It is translated as CASSQVVGGETQYF.

The chain uses TRBV7-9 and TRBJ1-4, with 7 bases that match TRBD1. Germline V lookup: CDR1 SEHNR, CDR2 FQNEAQ (reference sequence). V was clipped by 5 bases and J by 6 bases; unmatched bases: 9. The CDR3 is 15 residues long. CDR3 nucleotide sequence: TGTGCCAGCAGCCTAGGAGGACAGGCTGATGAAAAACTGTTTTTT. Protein sequence: CASSLGGQADEKLFF.

This rearrangement joins TRBV28 to TRBJ1-4; D remains ambiguous. CDR3 length: 11 amino acids. The V gene's germline CDR1 is MDHEN and CDR2 SYDVKM. Written as DNA, the CDR3 is TGTGTTTCTCAGTCTAATGAAAAACTGTTTTTT. Encoded protein: CVSQSNEKLFF.

The chain combines TRBV27 with TRBJ2-5, with TRBD1 as a possible D gene (6 bases). Germline V gene data show CDR1 as MNHEY and CDR2 as SMNVEV (reference sequence). The length of the CDR3 is 15 residues. The V end lost 4 bases, the J end lost 0 bases, and 12 bases lay between the germline ends. CDR3 sequence: CASSSRQEYQETQYF. Written as DNA, the CDR3 is TGTGCCAGCAGTTCAAGACAGGAGTACCAAGAGACCCAGTACTTC.

V gene TRBV28 combines with J gene TRBJ1-6; tentatively, D is TRBD1 (6 bases). The V gene lost 5 bases and the J gene lost 10 bases, with 21 bases spanning the gap. The CDR3 sequence is 16 residues long. Per germline, CDR1 MDHEN and CDR2 SYDVKM. The CDR3 sequence is CASSRWDTLGGSPLHF. CDR3 nucleotide sequence: TGTGCCAGCAGTCGGTGGGACACCTTAGGAGGATCACCCCTCCACTTT.

This clone has a handful of counts. The chain recombines TRBV4-1 with TRBJ2-4; D might be TRBD2 (5 bases). The V gene lost 1 base and the J gene lost 1 base, with 20 bases spanning the gap. Per the germline V gene, CDR1 is MGHRA and CDR2 is YSYEKL. This CDR3 has 19 residues. CDR3 sequence reads: CASSQGRTRATTAKNIQYF. As DNA, the CDR3 is TGCGCCAGCAGCCAAGGGAGGACCCGAGCGACGACGGCCAAAAACATTCAGTACTTC.

This clone appeared a few times. The CDR3 DNA reads TGTGCCACCAGTGGGAGAAATGAGCAGTTCTTC. It is translated as CATSGRNEQFF. The J gene is TRBJ2-1, the V gene TRBV24-1, with D hard to call. The V end lost 5 bases, the J end lost 7 bases, and 5 bases lay between the germline ends. The CDR3 runs 11 residues. CDR1 KGHDR and CDR2 SFDVKD come from the germline V gene.

Concerning this clone: Mismatch with germline at one junction end may stem from a read error. The chain recombines TRBV28 with TRBJ1-2; 9 positions agree with TRBD1. From germline, CDR1 is MDHEN and CDR2 SYDVKM. The CDR3 sequence is 14 residues long. DNA of the CDR3: TGTGCCAGCAGTTTTCCCGCTACAGGGGGCGCATTATCCTTC. Residues: CASSFPATGGALSF.

Remarks on this clone: At the DNA level, this CDR3 is encoded by other sequences in the same sample as well. The rearrangement uses TRBV19 and TRBJ1-4; 7 bases are shared with TRBD1. Germline V lookup: CDR1 LNHDA, CDR2 SQIVND (reference sequence). After removal of 1 base from V and 5 bases from J, the junction contained 4 bases not matched to a gene. This CDR3 comprises 15 residues. The CDR3 loop is CASSIGGQPNEKLFF. The CDR3 DNA sequence: TGTGCCAGTAGTATAGGGGGACAGCCGAATGAAAAACTGTTTTTT.

This clone was seen a few times. V gene TRBV3-1 (or the pseudogene TRBV3-2) combines with J gene TRBJ1-6; D is unresolved. The V and J ends lost 4 bases and 5 bases respectively, with 9 bases between them. Germline V CDR1 and CDR2: LGHDT, YNNKEL (reference sequence). The CDR3 totals 14 residues. The CDR3 DNA reads TGTGCCAGCAGCCTTAGTCGGGATAATTCACCCCTCCACTTT. It is translated as CASSLSRDNSPLHF.

The chain links TRBV30 to TRBJ2-3, with D perhaps TRBD1 (6 bases). CDR3 length: 14 amino acids. The V gene lost 4 bases and the J gene lost 4 bases, with 15 bases spanning the gap. Looked up from germline, CDR1 is GTSNPN and CDR2 is SVGIG (reference sequence). The DNA for the CDR3 is TGTGCCTGGACTGCCCCAGGGGCCCCAGATACGCAGTATTTT. Residues: CAWTAPGAPDTQYF.

The V gene is TRBV4-1, the J gene TRBJ1-2; D not certain. Trimming removed 4 bases at V and 0 bases at J, with 12 bases between. Germline assignment: CDR1 MGHRA and CDR2 YSYEKL. The CDR3 is 15 amino acids. The CDR3 spells CASSRARGANYGYTF. The CDR3 DNA sequence: TGCGCCAGCAGCCGCGCCCGGGGAGCTAACTATGGCTACACCTTC.

The genes are TRBV29-1 and TRBJ2-1; D is undetermined. Trimming stripped 2 bases from V and 12 bases from J, with 17 bases between. The germline V gene has CDR1 SQVTM and CDR2 ANQGSEA. This CDR3 has 13 amino acids. The CDR3 sequence is CSVERLTDEPQFF. The CDR3 DNA sequence: TGCAGCGTTGAACGGTTGACTGACGAGCCGCAGTTCTTC.

The chain has TRBV5-1 and TRBJ1-1, with TRBD1 as a possible D gene (6 bases). The CDR3 is made up of 16 amino acids. Deletions cut 3 bases from V and 2 bases from J, with 17 bases between. Looked up from germline, CDR1 is SGHRS and CDR2 is YFSETQ. The CDR3 protein is CASSSTRGPANTEAFF. CDR3 coding DNA: TGCGCCAGCAGCTCAACCAGGGGCCCCGCCAACACTGAAGCTTTCTTT.

This clone was seen once. The chain carries TRBV28 and TRBJ2-3; D possibly corresponds to TRBD1 (6 bases). Germline lookup yields CDR1 MDHEN and CDR2 SYDVKM. The V and J ends lost 4 bases and 3 bases respectively, with 11 bases between them. This CDR3 comprises 14 residues. The CDR3 nucleotides are TGTGCCAGCAGTTCCACGGACAGAACAGATACGCAGTATTTT. It codes for CASSSTDRTDTQYF.

The chain employs TRBV28 and TRBJ2-5; 9 bases fit TRBD1. CDR1 and CDR2 (germline): MDHEN, SYDVKM. This CDR3 region has 18 residues. The junction had 16 bases not matched to a gene; V was cut back by 4 bases and J by 4 bases. CDR3 in amino acids: CASSSPYRDRESVETQYF. DNA of the CDR3: TGTGCCAGCAGTTCCCCGTACCGGGACAGGGAGTCAGTAGAGACCCAGTACTTC. Using reference TRBV28 and TRBJ2-5 for the parts outside the CDR3, the full variable domain is DVKVTQSSRYLVKRTGEKVFLECVQDMDHENMFWYRQDPGLGLRLIYFSYDVKMKEKGDIPEGYSVSREKKERFSLILESASTNQTSMYLCASSSPYRDRESVETQYFGPGTRLLVL.

The chain recombines TRBV19 with TRBJ2-7; possible D gene TRBD2, 5 bases. V lost 5 bases and J lost 0, with 14 bases in between. This CDR3 comprises 15 residues. Germline CDR1 is LNHDA and CDR2 is SQIVND (reference sequence). For the CDR3, the DNA is TGTGCCAGTAGTGCGGCTGTGGGGAGCTCCTACGAGCAGTACTTC. This encodes CASSAAVGSSYEQYF.

The chain uses TRBV11-2 and TRBJ1-1, with 9 nucleotides matching TRBD1. The CDR3 length is 13 residues. The V gene's germline CDR1 is SGHAT and CDR2 FQNNGV. The V segment lost 1 base and the J segment 10 bases; nucleotides outside the gene matches: 4. The CDR3 spells CASSLGDREGAFF. CDR3 DNA sequence: TGTGCCAGCAGCTTAGGGGACAGGGAGGGAGCTTTCTTT.

This chain connects TRBV2 to TRBJ1-3, with D possibly being TRBD1 (6 bases). V gave up 4 bases and J gave up 0 bases, with 13 bases separating them. Germline loops: CDR1 SNHLY, CDR2 FYNNEI. The CDR3 consists of 16 residues. The CDR3 region has the DNA TGTGCCAGCAGTGCCTACAGGGTCAACTCTGGAAACACCATATATTTT. The encoded protein is CASSAYRVNSGNTIYF. The entire variable domain, with the rest obtained from reference TRBV2 and TRBJ1-3, is as follows: EPEVTQTPSHQVTQMGQEVILRCVPISNHLYFYWYRQILGQKVEFLVSFYNNEISEKSEIFDDQFSVERPDGSNFTLKIRSTKLEDSAMYFCASSAYRVNSGNTIYFGEGSWLTVV.

V is TRBV27 and J is TRBJ1-2, with D possibly being TRBD1 (5 bases). Trimming cost V 5 bases and J 5 bases, with 12 bases left between them. CDR1 is MNHEY, CDR2 SMNVEV, per germline (reference sequence). The CDR3 spans 13 residues. CDR3 in DNA: TGTGCCAGCAGTCCACCAGGGAAGTATGGCTACACCTTC. It translates to CASSPPGKYGYTF.

The V and J genes are TRBV28 and TRBJ2-2, with TRBD2 matching 8 bases. V gave up 8 bases and J gave up 1 base; unmatched junction bases: 12. The CDR3 consists of 17 residues. CDR1 MDHEN and CDR2 SYDVKM come from the germline V gene. This chain's CDR3 is CASYSVGGDRNTGELFF. The CDR3 coding sequence is TGTGCCAGCTACTCAGTCGGGGGGGATCGGAACACCGGGGAGCTGTTTTTT.

This chain links TRBV7-9 with TRBJ1-3; D perhaps matches TRBD1 (5 bases). V was cut by 5 bases and J by 15 bases, with 26 bases left in between. The V gene's germline CDR1 is SEHNR and CDR2 FQNEAQ (reference sequence). The CDR3 spans 15 residues. The CDR3 sequence: CASSPTGQIRSGRYF. The CDR3 DNA reads TGTGCCAGCAGCCCAACAGGCCAGATACGGAGCGGGCGATATTTT.